This T cell receptor (beta chain) was profiled in a study of blood T cell repertoires in COVID-19. The overall study: Sites in the United States, Italy and Spain provided acute and convalescent COVID-19 samples. Sources were T cells, B-cell-depleted T cells, or PBMCs; the material itself was cDNA or gDNA.

Authors' analysis steps: The authors estimated nucleated cell counts from reference gene primer amplification. Repertoires were generated with immunoSEQ multiplex PCR, while TCRdb's copy carries only in-frame clones and drops some. From that table come the V and J calls and clone size; the DNA was used to work out D and trimming. The table records approximately 200,000 clones, about 88% of them present only once. This clone has just one count. This CDR3 is built from 15 residues. Germline loops: CDR1 SNHLY, CDR2 FYNNEI. V shed 1 base and J shed 4 bases, with 11 bases lying between them. The clonotype comes from a woman aged 25 to 39 with active or convalescent COVID-19. The chain carries TRBV2 and TRBJ1-5; unclear D gene. Sequences were obtained from peripheral blood. The CDR3, as DNA: TGTGCCAGCAGTGAAGAGGCAGCGGAAAATCAGCCCCAGCATTTT. This encodes CASSEEAAENQPQHF.